The next 21 T cell receptor beta chains were all read from a single sample in a study of control samples from healthy donors and cancer patients. Assay used: immunoSEQ multiplex PCR; TCRdb lists only in-frame clones, some missing. The data show 90,000 to 100,000 clones, with around 84% seen just once and 30% to 40% held by the top ten. The sequencing sample was made of PBMCs. The receptor set was obtained from a man aged 65 to 79 with lung cancer.

J is TRBJ2-1 and V is TRBV5-1, with 11 bases fitting TRBD2. Germline V CDR1 and CDR2: SGHRS, YFSETQ. The trim removed 6 bases at V and 4 bases at J, leaving 6 bases unmatched. The CDR3 is 15 amino acids. As DNA, the CDR3 is TGCGCCAGCATTAGCGGGGGGGCCAATTACAATGAGCAGTTCTTC. Protein: CASISGGANYNEQFF.

V usage is TRBV5-4 and J usage is TRBJ2-2, with D unclear. The CDR3 consists of 15 residues. V lost 4 bases to trimming and J lost 0 bases, with 10 bases between them. CDR1 and CDR2 (germline): SGHNT, YYREEE (reference sequence). This chain's CDR3 is CASSEGIANTGELFF. The CDR3 region has the DNA TGTGCCAGCAGCGAAGGAATCGCGAACACCGGGGAGCTGTTTTTT.

The rearrangement links TRBV6-6 to TRBJ1-1; unclear D gene. The CDR3 is 12 amino acids. The germline V and J ends were trimmed by 8 bases and 1 base, with 8 bases remaining between them. The germline V gene encodes CDR1 MNHNY and CDR2 SVGAGI (reference sequence). The chain's CDR3 is CASRRQNTEAFF. The CDR3, as DNA: TGTGCCAGCCGCCGTCAGAACACTGAAGCTTTCTTT.

V is TRBV19 and J is TRBJ2-2, with 9 nucleotides matching TRBD1. This CDR3 has 15 residues. CDR1 and CDR2 (germline): LNHDA, SQIVND (reference sequence). The junction had 4 bases not matched to a gene; V was cut back by 1 base and J by 7 bases. CDR3 sequence: CASSIAGQGVGELFF. The DNA of the CDR3 is TGTGCCAGTAGTATAGCGGGACAGGGCGTCGGGGAGCTGTTTTTT.

In its sample, this clone was seen once. The rearrangement uses TRBV19 and TRBJ2-1; 7 bases are a match to TRBD1. The CDR3 is 14 residues long. V lost 9 bases to trimming and J lost 0 bases; unmatched junction nucleotides: 5. CDR1 is LNHDA and CDR2 is SQIVND in the germline V gene (reference sequence). In DNA, the CDR3 is TGTGCCAGCACCGACAGGGCCTCCTACAATGAGCAGTTCTTC. Translating gives CASTDRASYNEQFF. Variable domain in full (rest from reference TRBV19 and TRBJ2-1): DGGITQSPKYLFRKEGQNVTLSCEQNLNHDAMYWYRQDPGQGLRLIYYSQIVNDFQKGDIAEGYSVSREKKESFPLTVTSAQKNPTAFYLCASTDRASYNEQFFGPGTRLTVL.

J is TRBJ2-5 and V is TRBV19; weak D call: TRBD1 (6 bases). The CDR3 is 15 amino acids. V gave up 6 bases and J gave up 0 bases, with 14 bases separating them. The germline gives CDR1 LNHDA, CDR2 SQIVND (reference sequence). CDR3: CASSIIDRYQETQYF. CDR3 DNA: TGTGCCAGTAGCATAATTGACAGGTACCAAGAGACCCAGTACTTC. Full variable domain (rest looked up from reference TRBV19 and TRBJ2-5): DGGITQSPKYLFRKEGQNVTLSCEQNLNHDAMYWYRQDPGQGLRLIYYSQIVNDFQKGDIAEGYSVSREKKESFPLTVTSAQKNPTAFYLCASSIIDRYQETQYFGPGTRLLVL.

The chain is built from TRBV7-9 and TRBJ1-3, with D possibly TRBD1 on 5 matching bases. The CDR3 has 17 amino acids. Trimming removed 4 bases at V and 5 bases at J, with 21 bases between. Germline V gene lookup returns CDR1 SEHNR and CDR2 FQNEAQ (reference sequence). Here the CDR3 reads CASSSGSGGTSRNTIYF. The CDR3 DNA reads TGTGCCAGCAGCTCGGGTAGCGGGGGTACTTCTCGAAACACCATATATTTT.

The chain has TRBV27 and TRBJ2-5; 15 bases fit TRBD2. This CDR3 has 19 amino acids. Trimming at V came to 2 bases and at J to 5 bases, leaving 12 bases not matched to a gene. CDR1 MNHEY and CDR2 SMNVEV come from the germline V gene (reference sequence). The CDR3 DNA sequence: TGTGCCAGCAGTTTAACGTTAATACCCGGGACTAGCGGGGGGGAGACCCAGTACTTC. This gives the protein CASSLTLIPGTSGGETQYF.

The J gene is TRBJ2-4, the V gene TRBV4-2; no definite D call. From germline, CDR1 is LGHNA and CDR2 YNFKEQ. Trimming shortened V by 1 base and J by 0 bases, and 10 bases separated the two germline ends. This CDR3 has 16 amino acids. CDR3 loop: CASSQVSGLAKNIQYF. The CDR3 region has the DNA TGTGCCAGCAGCCAAGTGTCCGGGTTAGCCAAAAACATTCAGTACTTC.

The chain is built from TRBV3-1 (or the pseudogene TRBV3-2) and TRBJ2-3; no firm D call. The V end was cut by 2 bases, the J end by 4 bases, with 4 bases between. The CDR3 runs to 12 residues. Germline V gene lookup returns CDR1 LGHDT and CDR2 YNNKEL (reference sequence). CDR3 bases: TGTGCCAGCAGCCAATTACCAGATACGCAGTATTTT. Its translation is CASSQLPDTQYF.

This rearrangement joins TRBV2 to TRBJ2-1; no firm D call. The CDR3 spans 16 residues. Trimming removed 1 base from V and 0 bases from J, with 10 bases in between. Germline loops: CDR1 SNHLY, CDR2 FYNNEI. This chain's CDR3 is CASSEEARSSYNEQFF. In DNA form, the CDR3 reads TGTGCCAGCAGTGAAGAGGCGAGAAGCTCCTACAATGAGCAGTTCTTC. The full variable domain, with the rest looked up from reference TRBV2 and TRBJ2-1, is EPEVTQTPSHQVTQMGQEVILRCVPISNHLYFYWYRQILGQKVEFLVSFYNNEISEKSEIFDDQFSVERPDGSNFTLKIRSTKLEDSAMYFCASSEEARSSYNEQFFGPGTRLTVL.

CDR3 nucleotides: TGTGCCAGCAGCCTGTTGGAGACCCAGTACTTC. Translating it yields CASSLLETQYF. The V call is TRBV9, the J call TRBJ2-5; D not certain. Between the trimmed V and J ends, which lost 4 bases and 5 bases, there was a span of 6 bases. CDR3 length: 11 residues. Germline V gene data show CDR1 as SGDLS and CDR2 as YYNGEE.

The chain uses TRBV30 and TRBJ2-4; D gene unclear. V gave up 3 bases and J gave up 4 bases, with 7 bases separating them. The germline gives CDR1 GTSNPN, CDR2 SVGIG (reference sequence). The CDR3 runs to 12 residues. CDR3 sequence (DNA): TGTGCCTGGAGCCACGGAAAAAACATTCAGTACTTC. Protein sequence: CAWSHGKNIQYF.

The V gene is TRBV6-6, the J gene TRBJ2-1, with D perhaps TRBD2 (5 bases). The V and J ends lost 6 bases and 5 bases respectively, with 5 bases between them. CDR1 is MNHNY and CDR2 is SVGAGI in the germline V gene (reference sequence). The length of the CDR3 is 11 residues. The CDR3 DNA is TGTGCCAGCAGCGGGAACAATGAGCAGTTCTTC. It encodes CASSGNNEQFF.

The genes are TRBV10-3 and TRBJ2-1; TRBD2 matches 9 bases. The V gene end was trimmed by 5 bases and the J gene end by 7 bases; junction bases not matched to a gene: 12. The CDR3 sequence is 16 residues long. Germline V CDR1 and CDR2: ENHRY, SYGVKD. Here the CDR3 DNA reads TGTGCCATCAGTCTAGCGGGGATACATCTATGGAATGAGCAGTTCTTC. This sequence encodes CAISLAGIHLWNEQFF.

Note on this clone: Other nucleotide sequences from this sample produce the same CDR3. This chain links TRBV18 with TRBJ1-1, with D tentatively TRBD1 (5 bases). V shed 2 bases and J shed 3 bases, with 7 bases lying between them. CDR1 is KGHSH and CDR2 is LQKENI in the germline V gene. CDR3 length: 13 residues. The CDR3 loop reads CASSPSGDTEAFF. The CDR3 DNA is TGTGCCAGCTCACCATCGGGGGACACTGAAGCTTTCTTT.

The sample holds one count of this clone. CDR3 DNA: TGCAGCGTCGCGGGACAGGGAAAGGTACCCCGAAATGGCTACACCTTC. It codes for CSVAGQGKVPRNGYTF. The gene calls are TRBV29-1 and TRBJ1-2, with TRBD1 matching 9 bases. The junction had 17 bases not matched to a gene; V was cut back by 6 bases and J by 6 bases. There are 16 residues in the CDR3. Germline V gene sequence: CDR1 SQVTM, CDR2 ANQGSEA.

This clone was recorded once. The J gene is TRBJ2-1, the V gene TRBV3-1 (or the pseudogene TRBV3-2); TRBD2 aligns across 9 bases. The CDR3 length is 17 residues. Looked up from germline, CDR1 is LGHDT and CDR2 is YNNKEL (reference sequence). The trim removed 0 bases at V and 4 bases at J, leaving 7 bases unmatched. The CDR3: CASSQDGAGGIYNEQFF. DNA of the CDR3: TGTGCCAGCAGCCAAGATGGGGCGGGGGGGATTTACAATGAGCAGTTCTTC.

This clone appeared a few times. The chain recombines TRBV18 with TRBJ2-7; D may be TRBD2 (6 bases). The V and J ends lost 3 bases and 11 bases respectively, with 23 bases between them. This CDR3 is built from 15 residues. Germline values: CDR1 KGHSH, CDR2 LQKENI. CDR3 amino acids: CASSPIPGTATREYF. The CDR3 bases are TGTGCCAGCTCACCTATTCCCGGGACTGCTACGAGGGAGTACTTC. Combining the CDR3 with reference TRBV18 and TRBJ2-7 gives the whole variable domain NAGVMQNPRHLVRRRGQEARLRCSPMKGHSHVYWYRQLPEEGLKFMVYLQKENIIDESGMPKERFSAEFPKEGPSILRIQQVVRGDSAAYFCASSPIPGTATREYFGPGTRLTVT.

The chain links TRBV21-1 to TRBJ2-7; no DNA check was done on the table's D call, TRBD1. TRBV21-1 is a pseudogene locus. The CDR3 covers 16 residues. CDR3: CASSQRQGGSSYEQYF. The CDR3 DNA follows: TGTGCCAGCAGCCAGCGACAGGGGGGGAGCTCCTACGAGCAGTACTTC.

The chain has TRBV9 and TRBJ2-7, with D unresolved. This CDR3 has 15 amino acids. Looked up from germline, CDR1 is SGDLS and CDR2 is YYNGEE. The V and J ends lost 0 bases and 0 bases respectively, with 10 bases between them. The CDR3 bases are TGTGCCAGCAGCGTAGCAGAAGGGTCCTCCTACGAGCAGTACTTC. Residues: CASSVAEGSSYEQYF.